This T cell receptor beta chain comes out of a study of T cells after yellow fever vaccination. Study-level background: Any fraction with a low cell number was prepared using SMART-Seq v4 Ultra Low Input. Study results and limitations: A secondary response was less intense yet reached its peak sooner, at day 5 versus 15.

Germline V lookup: CDR1 SQVTM, CDR2 ANQGSEA. The CDR3 extends over 17 amino acids. The V and J ends lost 3 bases and 6 bases, in that order; junction bases with no gene match: 12. This clonotype was seen more than once but under ten times. Its antigen remains unidentified. MiXCR, applied by TCRdb to the 5' RACE reads, yields one record per CDR3 protein. Here the sample spans 140,000 to 150,000 distinct CDR3 sequences, just over 6.5% being singletons. This TCR was recovered from a man aged 30-40 years who received the YFV17D yellow fever vaccine. This material consisted of CD4+ T cells sorted from PBMCs, taken 10 days after the yellow fever booster vaccination. This sequence joins TRBV29-1 and TRBJ2-1; 12 nucleotides agree with TRBD2. The CDR3, as DNA: TGCAGCGTTGATAGAGGGCCTAGCGGGAGGGCAGGCAATGAGCAGTTCTTC. Translating gives CSVDRGPSGRAGNEQFF.